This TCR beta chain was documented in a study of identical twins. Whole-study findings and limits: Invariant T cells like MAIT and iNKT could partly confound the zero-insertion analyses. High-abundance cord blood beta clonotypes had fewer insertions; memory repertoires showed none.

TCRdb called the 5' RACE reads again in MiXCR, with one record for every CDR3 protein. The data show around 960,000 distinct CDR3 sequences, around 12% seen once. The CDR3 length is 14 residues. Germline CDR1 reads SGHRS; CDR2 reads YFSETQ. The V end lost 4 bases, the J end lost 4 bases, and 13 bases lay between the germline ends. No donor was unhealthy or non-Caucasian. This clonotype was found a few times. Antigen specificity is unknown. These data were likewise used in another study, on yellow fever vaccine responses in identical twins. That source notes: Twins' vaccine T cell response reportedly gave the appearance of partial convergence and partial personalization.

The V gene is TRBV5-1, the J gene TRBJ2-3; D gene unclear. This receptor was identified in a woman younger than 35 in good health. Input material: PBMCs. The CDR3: CASSPAPLPDTQYF. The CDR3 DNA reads TGCGCCAGCAGCCCCGCCCCGTTGCCAGATACGCAGTATTTT. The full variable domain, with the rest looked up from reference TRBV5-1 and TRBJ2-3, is KAGVTQTPRYLIKTRGQQVTLSCSPISGHRSVSWYQQTPGQGLQFLFEYFSETQRNKGNFPGRFSGRQFSNSRSEMNVSTLELGDSALYLCASSPAPLPDTQYFGPGTRLTVL.